The present entry profiles one T cell receptor (beta chain) with its context. What it binds is unknown. Germline loops: CDR1 MNHEY, CDR2 SVGAGI. J was trimmed by 5 bases and V by 0 bases; bases with no gene match: 9. CDR3 length: 18 residues. This specimen belongs to a study of T-cell memory formation after mild COVID-19. Study-level points and caveats: Clones shrinking between day 15 and 85 showed a balanced CD4/CD8 split, and those that grew later tilted toward CD4+. Cross-reactive memory seemingly joined, as some responding clones were found in pre-infection memory.

A single record per CDR3 protein comes from TCRdb applying MiXCR to the 5' RACE reads. The table lists under 50,000 distinct CDR3 sequences, around a quarter of them singletons. The TCR sequence derives from a man in his late teens or twenties who had mild COVID-19 (a few samples of this study predate the infection). Cell type and time point are not known. Sequenced input: PBMCs or a T cell subset sorted from them (not recorded which). This chain links TRBV6-5 with TRBJ2-3, with 12 bases matching TRBD2. The CDR3 DNA reads TGTGCCAGCAGTTACTCGGGGCCCCTAGCGGGGGGGGAAGATACGCAGTATTTT. Protein: CASSYSGPLAGGEDTQYF.